This TCR beta chain was retrieved from a study of shared clonotypes between healthy human individuals. The junction had 12 bases not matched to a gene; V was cut back by 0 bases and J by 7 bases. CDR1 is SGHRS, CDR2 YFSETQ, per germline. This CDR3 region has 16 residues. The table came from immunoSEQ multiplex PCR; TCRdb's copy has only in-frame clones and leaves some out. This sample has about 1.1 million clones, with 75% to 80% found just once. What was sequenced was memory CD4+ T cells from PBMCs. Subset specified: CD45RA-negative fraction. This chain joins TRBV5-1 and TRBJ2-7, with 8 bases lining up with TRBD2. This TCR came from a man aged 18 to 30 in good health. Some clones in this sample may be carry-over from other donors' samples. The CDR3 DNA follows: TGCGCCAGCAGCTTGGCCGCGGCTAGCGGGCTAGGAGAGCAGTACTTC. Translating gives CASSLAAASGLGEQYF. Based on the CDR3 plus reference TRBV5-1 and TRBJ2-7, the full variable domain is KAGVTQTPRYLIKTRGQQVTLSCSPISGHRSVSWYQQTPGQGLQFLFEYFSETQRNKGNFPGRFSGRQFSNSRSEMNVSTLELGDSALYLCASSLAAASGLGEQYFGPGTRLTVT.